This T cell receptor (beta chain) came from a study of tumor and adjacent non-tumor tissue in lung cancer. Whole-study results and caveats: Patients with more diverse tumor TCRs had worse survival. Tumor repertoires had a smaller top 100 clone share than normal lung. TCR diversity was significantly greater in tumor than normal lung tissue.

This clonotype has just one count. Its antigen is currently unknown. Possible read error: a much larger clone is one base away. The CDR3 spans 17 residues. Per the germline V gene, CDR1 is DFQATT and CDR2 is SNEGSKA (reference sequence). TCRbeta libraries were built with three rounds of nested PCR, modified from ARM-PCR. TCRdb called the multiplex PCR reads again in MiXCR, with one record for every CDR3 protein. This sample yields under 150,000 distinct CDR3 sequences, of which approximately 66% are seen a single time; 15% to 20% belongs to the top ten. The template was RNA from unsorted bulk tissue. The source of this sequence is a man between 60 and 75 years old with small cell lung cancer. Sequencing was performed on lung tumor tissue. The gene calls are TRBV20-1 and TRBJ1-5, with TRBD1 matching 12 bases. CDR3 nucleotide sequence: TGCAGTGGTAGACTCCGGGACAGGGGGCGAAGCAATCAGCCCCAGCATTTT. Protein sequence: CSGRLRDRGRSNQPQHF.